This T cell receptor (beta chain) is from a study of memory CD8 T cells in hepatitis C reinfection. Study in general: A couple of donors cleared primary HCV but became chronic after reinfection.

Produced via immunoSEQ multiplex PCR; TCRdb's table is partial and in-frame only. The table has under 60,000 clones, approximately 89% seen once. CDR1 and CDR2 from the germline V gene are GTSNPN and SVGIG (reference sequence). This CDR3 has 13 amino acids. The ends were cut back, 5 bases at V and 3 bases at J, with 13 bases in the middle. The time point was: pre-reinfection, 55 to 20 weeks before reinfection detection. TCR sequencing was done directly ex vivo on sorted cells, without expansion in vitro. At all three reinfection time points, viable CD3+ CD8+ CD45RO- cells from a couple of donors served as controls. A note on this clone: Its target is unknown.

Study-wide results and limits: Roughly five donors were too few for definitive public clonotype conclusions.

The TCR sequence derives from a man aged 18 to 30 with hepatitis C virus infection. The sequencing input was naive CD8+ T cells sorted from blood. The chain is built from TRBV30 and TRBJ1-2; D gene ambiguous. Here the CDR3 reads CAWASPIDYGYTF. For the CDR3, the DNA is TGTGCCTGGGCCTCTCCCATAGACTATGGCTACACCTTC.